What follows describes a single T cell receptor (beta chain). Its antigen remains undetermined. The input lacks base qualities; no much larger clone sits a single base away. The CDR3 regions of human TCRbeta chains were analyzed by immunosequencing. The original pipeline was this. TCRs in the repertoires were compared against a reference library of SARS-CoV-2-specific TCRs that had been generated with the MIRA antigen-specificity platform. Breadth was defined as the fraction of unique TCRs that were SARS-CoV-2-associated, and depth was defined as the fraction of total T cells that were SARS-CoV-2-associated. Using the MIRA data, each spike-specific TCR was mapped to the spike region that the TCR reacts to and placed in a CD4 or CD8 class. Log10-transformed breadth and depth values were compared by one-way ANOVA with Sidak's multiple comparisons tests. Here the immuneACCESS table is served through TCRdb, limited to in-frame sequences with V and J called. Missing clones are a known gap in these copies; in checked studies unresolved V genes cover under half, and the rest lacks a known reason. The DNA was the basis for D and trimming; V, J and clone size are from that table. This sample is represented by about 220,000 clones; roughly 91% of them were singletons. The ten largest make up around 1% of the sample.

This entry comes from a study of T cell responses to AZD1222 COVID-19 vaccine (dated by TCRdb to the early 2020s). With respect to the entire study: A total of about 240 trial participants underwent TCR sequencing, of whom approximately 210 received two doses of AZD1222 and about 25 received two doses of the MenACWY control vaccine. Trial participants were enrolled by age into subgroups of 18-55, 56-69 and 70-plus years, and 148, 28 and 57 TCR-sequenced participants, respectively, were included in these subgroups.

Study-wide findings and limitations: The vaccine-associated CD4 TCRs covered the entire spike protein, and the dominant responses fell in regions 160-218 and 743-854. Nearly half of unique spike-specific TCRs reportedly recognized epitopes outside regions mutated in the B.1.351 and B.1.1.7 variants. In the small 56-69-year group, the increase in depth fell short of significance, most likely because of low power. Because no day 14 peak-response samples were available, repertoires were characterized only after the peak T cell response. Conclusions about previously exposed vaccinees were limited because only a handful of AZD1222 recipients were SARS-CoV-2 seropositive at baseline. Spike-specific TCR breadth and depth rose significantly after two AZD1222 doses compared with day 0 and with MenACWY recipients. Participants were mostly white British and included more females than males, and it was suggested by the authors that clonal diversity may have been underestimated.

The sample's time point label, in plain terms: baseline before first vaccination. In light of the paper, this sample's treatment or condition label describes: meningococcal conjugate vaccine given as trial control. Vaccinee samples were obtained from the UK trials COV001 and COV002, which included a single-blind randomized controlled phase 2/3 trial of AZD1222 (ChAdOx1 nCoV-19) in healthy adults. For TCRbeta chain sequencing, PBMC samples from trial participants were taken at day 0 and at day 28 after the second dose. Here the sequenced sample was peripheral blood, taken on day 0 of MenACWY control vaccination. The receptor's source is an adult in good health.

The DNA sequence reads TGTGCCAGCAGCGCGCCGGGACAGCTTTTCGAGCAGTACTTC. It is translated as CASSAPGQLFEQYF. The chain is encoded by TRBV7-8 joined to TRBJ2-7; the junction holds 7 bases that match TRBD1. The germline V gene specifies SGHVS as CDR1 and FQNEAQ as CDR2. The CDR3 goes from the cysteine to the phenylalanine over 14 residues. The retained sequence is limited to the CDR3, 42 bases, with the frame set at the first base. V is pruned by 5 bases and J by 6 bases, leaving 10 bases of the junction without a gene match.